This entry lists 11 T cell receptor beta chains sequenced from one sample in a study of beta chain features in type 1 diabetes. Isolated RNA was reverse transcribed in full, so expressed TCRB transcripts were sequenced. TCRdb keeps only in-frame clones here, not all; method: immunoSEQ multiplex PCR. The repertoire includes 240,000 or so clones, more than 65% of them detected once, and 0.053% sits in the top ten. Sequencing input: naive CD4+ T cells from blood. All receptors come from a man younger than 40 in good health.

For this clone: Other DNA sequences in the same sample also yield this CDR3. This chain connects TRBV30 to TRBJ2-5; D not resolved. The germline V gene has CDR1 GTSNPN and CDR2 SVGIG (reference sequence). The CDR3 spans 10 residues. V was shortened by 5 bases and J by 2 bases, with 3 bases between the two germline ends. The CDR3 region is CAWGQETQYF. In nucleotides, the CDR3 is TGTGCCTGGGGACAAGAGACCCAGTACTTC.

J is TRBJ2-1 and V is TRBV30; no definite D call. The germline V gene encodes CDR1 GTSNPN and CDR2 SVGIG (reference sequence). Trimming pared 0 bases from V and 10 bases from J, leaving 13 bases between. The CDR3 has 13 residues. CDR3 loop: CAWSVGPRSEQFF. The CDR3 DNA reads TGTGCCTGGAGTGTAGGCCCTAGGAGCGAGCAGTTCTTC.

This clone has a handful of counts. The chain couples TRBV29-1 to TRBJ1-1; the D gene is possibly TRBD1 (6 bases). V lost 3 bases to trimming and J lost 0 bases, with 8 bases between them. This CDR3 spans 13 amino acids. Germline V gene sequence: CDR1 SQVTM, CDR2 ANQGSEA. The CDR3 DNA follows: TGCAGCGTTGAGGGGGGCATGAACACTGAAGCTTTCTTT. It specifies CSVEGGMNTEAFF.

The gene calls are TRBV30 and TRBJ2-7; perhaps D is TRBD1 or TRBD2 (5 bases each). From germline, CDR1 is GTSNPN and CDR2 SVGIG (reference sequence). Trimming took off 2 bases at V and 9 bases at J, with 17 bases between the two ends. This CDR3 has 13 amino acids. The CDR3 nucleotides read TGTGCCTGGAGTTCGGGGCGACAGTCGGGGCAGTACTTC. Amino acids: CAWSSGRQSGQYF.

The chain links TRBV2 to TRBJ2-3; no clear D. V was cut by 5 bases and J by 0 bases, with 9 bases left in between. Looked up from germline, CDR1 is SNHLY and CDR2 is FYNNEI. The CDR3 covers 14 residues. The CDR3: CASSNQYSTDTQYF. The CDR3 bases are TGTGCCAGCAGTAACCAGTACAGCACAGATACGCAGTATTTT.

This rearrangement joins TRBV30 to TRBJ1-1, with D uncertain. Germline-derived CDR1 and CDR2 are GTSNPN and SVGIG (reference sequence). CDR3 length equals 12 residues. Deletions cut 4 bases from V and 1 base from J, with 7 bases between. The chain's CDR3 is CAWTPANTEAFF. CDR3 sequence (DNA): TGTGCCTGGACCCCAGCGAACACTGAAGCTTTCTTT.

The rearrangement uses TRBV7-2 and TRBJ2-7; unclear D gene. Germline V gene data show CDR1 as SGHTA and CDR2 as FQGNSA. V gave up 3 bases and J gave up 4 bases, with 16 bases separating them. CDR3 size: 15 residues. CDR3 region: CASSLMGIRVYEQYF. As DNA, the CDR3 is TGTGCCAGCAGCTTGATGGGGATCCGGGTTTACGAGCAGTACTTC.

This clone was observed once. CDR3 DNA sequence: TGTGCCAGCTCACCAAATGGCGGTTTTGAGACCCAGTACTTC. Its translation is CASSPNGGFETQYF. The rearrangement joins TRBV18 to TRBJ2-5, with D unclear. The CDR3 is 14 amino acids. Germline V lookup: CDR1 KGHSH, CDR2 LQKENI. V lost 2 bases and J lost 5, with 12 bases in between.

The rearrangement links TRBV19 to TRBJ2-1; TRBD1 aligns across 8 bases. The ends lost 3 bases at V and 0 bases at J; junction bases unmatched: 1. Germline CDR1 and CDR2: LNHDA and SQIVND (reference sequence). This CDR3 spans 15 amino acids. CDR3 protein: CASSIGQGSYNEQFF. CDR3 bases: TGTGCCAGTAGTATCGGACAGGGCTCCTACAATGAGCAGTTCTTC. The full variable domain, its missing parts supplied by reference TRBV19 and TRBJ2-1, is DGGITQSPKYLFRKEGQNVTLSCEQNLNHDAMYWYRQDPGQGLRLIYYSQIVNDFQKGDIAEGYSVSREKKESFPLTVTSAQKNPTAFYLCASSIGQGSYNEQFFGPGTRLTVL.

J is TRBJ1-2 and V is TRBV29-1; D uncertain. CDR3 length equals 12 residues. The V gene lost 2 bases and the J gene lost 8 bases, with 12 bases spanning the gap. The germline V gene encodes CDR1 SQVTM and CDR2 ANQGSEA. The CDR3: CSVERIPEGYTF. In DNA form, the CDR3 reads TGCAGCGTTGAACGCATACCCGAGGGCTACACCTTC.

The genes are TRBV6-6 and TRBJ1-5, with D unresolved. From germline, CDR1 is MNHNY and CDR2 SVGAGI (reference sequence). Trimming shortened V by 0 bases and J by 1 base, and 7 bases separated the two germline ends. The CDR3 is made up of 15 amino acids. The CDR3 loop is CASSYSGGSNQPQHF. The CDR3 region has the DNA TGTGCCAGCAGTTACTCGGGAGGGAGCAATCAGCCCCAGCATTTT.